This TCR beta chain was sequenced for a study of CD8 T cells in ankylosing spondylitis. Points from the study as a whole: A motif in TCR beta, a set of eight highly homologous variants, appeared characteristic of ankylosing spondylitis blood. Reportedly, disease-linked clones are significantly enriched in ankylosing spondylitis patients' matched synovial fluid.

This CDR3 comprises 13 residues. With 10 bases removed from V and 7 bases from J, the gap between germline ends came to 19 bases. CDR1 and CDR2 (germline): ENHRY, SYGVKD. Details on this clonotype: Antigen unknown.

TCRdb processed the 5' RACE reads anew with MiXCR; each CDR3 protein has one entry. This sample carries some 90,000 distinct CDR3 sequences, 27% of them seen once, and the ten largest clones take less than 60%. Input material: blood, either unsorted or a sorted T cell fraction (not recorded which). The V gene is TRBV10-3, the J gene TRBJ1-2; maybe TRBD1 (5 bases). The sequence derives from a male donor with ankylosing spondylitis or in good health (not recorded which). Here the CDR3 DNA reads TGTGCCACCATGGAAGGCAGGGACTTTGGCTACACCTTC. Translating gives CATMEGRDFGYTF.